This TCR beta chain was identified during a study of blood T cell repertoires in COVID-19. About the research overall: Sites in the United States, Italy and Spain provided acute and convalescent COVID-19 samples. T cells, B-cell-depleted T cells, or PBMCs supplied cDNA or gDNA.

CDR1 and CDR2 from the germline V gene are MGHDK and SYGVNS. This CDR3 has 15 amino acids. V gave up 6 bases and J gave up 2 bases, with 14 bases separating them. Methods used by the authors: Amplifying reference gene primers gave estimates of nucleated cell counts. Libraries were prepared by immunoSEQ multiplex PCR; TCRdb keeps only in-frame clonotypes and omits some of them. V, J and clone size were drawn from that table, and D and trimming were deduced from the DNA. The table has tens of thousands of clones, roughly nine tenths seen once. This receptor was taken from a man between 60 and 75 years old with acute or convalescent COVID-19. V and J are TRBV25-1 and TRBJ2-1; possible D gene TRBD1, 7 bases. Material for sequencing was peripheral blood. CDR3: CASSPRGVTYNEQFF. CDR3 sequence (DNA): TGTGCCAGCAGCCCCAGGGGGGTGACCTACAATGAGCAGTTCTTC.